This T cell receptor beta chain stems from a study of response to subunit inactivated influenza vaccine. TCRdb reprocessed the RT-PCR reads with MiXCR, giving one entry per CDR3 protein. The sample includes under 200,000 distinct CDR3 sequences, around 10% of them seen just once. General study findings and limits: Authors suggested seasonal influenza vaccinations each recruit few new T cells.

This clonotype has ten or more counts. The antigen is undetermined. Trimming took 1 base from V and 3 from J; bases not matched to a gene: 12. CDR1 and CDR2 from the germline V gene are DFQATT and SNEGSKA (reference sequence). This CDR3 has 16 amino acids. The sequence derives from a man between 50 and 75 years old who received an inactivated influenza vaccine. The source material was CD8+ T cells sorted from PBMCs, sampled less than 30 months after vaccination. This chain joins TRBV20-1 and TRBJ2-7, with 7 bases aligning to TRBD2. The CDR3 DNA follows: TGCAGTGCTAGAGGCCACCCCGGAGCGGGACTCTACGAGCAGTACTTC. As protein: CSARGHPGAGLYEQYF.